Following are 10 T cell receptor beta chains from one sample sequenced in a study of tumor-infiltrating lymphocytes in localized non-small cell lung cancer. Clones were read by immunoSEQ multiplex PCR, and TCRdb kept only the in-frame ones, dropping some. Among over 10,000 clones listed, approximately 70% were seen once. Sequenced sample: lung tumor tissue. The receptor source for this set is a human donor with non-small cell lung cancer.

This clone was recorded a few times. The V and J genes are TRBV20-1 and TRBJ2-7; tentatively, D is TRBD2 (6 bases). The V end was cut by 7 bases, the J end by 7 bases, with 14 bases between. This CDR3 is 11 amino acids long. The germline CDR1 and CDR2 sequences are DFQATT and SNEGSKA (reference sequence). CDR3 residues: CSGRVGREQYF. The CDR3 nucleotides are TGCAGTGGAAGAGTAGGGAGGGAGCAGTACTTC.

The rearrangement links TRBV10-3 to TRBJ2-1, with TRBD2 identical over 12 bases. The germline gives CDR1 ENHRY, CDR2 SYGVKD. The CDR3 extends over 15 amino acids. Trimming cost V 2 bases and J 7 bases; bases outside gene matches: 3. This chain's CDR3 is CAISEGLAGRNEQFF. For the CDR3, the DNA is TGTGCCATCAGTGAGGGACTAGCGGGAAGGAATGAGCAGTTCTTC.

This rearrangement joins TRBV29-1 to TRBJ1-1; no clear D gene. The CDR3 is 12 amino acids. Trimming shortened V by 6 bases and J by 4 bases, and 12 bases separated the two germline ends. Germline V gene sequence: CDR1 SQVTM, CDR2 ANQGSEA. DNA of the CDR3: TGCAGCGTGGGTCGTTGGGGCACTGAAGCTTTCTTT. Its translation is CSVGRWGTEAFF.

The chain carries TRBV7-2 and TRBJ1-5, with D possibly TRBD1 on 5 matching bases. CDR1 SGHTA and CDR2 FQGNSA come from the germline V gene. V lost 6 bases and J lost 0, with 12 bases in between. This CDR3 contains 15 residues. CDR3 coding DNA: TGTGCCAGCAGTCTACAGGATAATAGCAATCAGCCCCAGCATTTT. Protein: CASSLQDNSNQPQHF.

Sample share makes this clone medium-sized (0.01 to 0.1%). V usage is TRBV4-3 and J usage is TRBJ1-6; no firm D call. Germline V gives CDR1 LGHNA, CDR2 YSLEER. CDR3 length equals 13 residues. Trimming shortened V by 0 bases and J by 7 bases, and 4 bases separated the two germline ends. CDR3 sequence: CASSQERNSPLHF. The CDR3 DNA reads as TGCGCCAGCAGCCAAGAACGGAATTCACCCCTCCACTTT.

The chain links TRBV7-2 to TRBJ1-4; tentative D call: TRBD1 (5 bases). Trimming pared 5 bases from V and 4 bases from J, leaving 11 bases between. Germline CDR1 is SGHTA and CDR2 is FQGNSA. The CDR3 totals 14 residues. DNA of the CDR3: TGTGCCAGCAGCGGGACGGGAATTAATGAAAAACTGTTTTTT. Residues: CASSGTGINEKLFF.

The chain joins TRBV2 to TRBJ2-5; D remains ambiguous. Between the trimmed V and J ends, which lost 1 base and 1 base, there was a span of 7 bases. Germline-derived CDR1 and CDR2 are SNHLY and FYNNEI. The CDR3 contains 14 residues. DNA of the CDR3: TGTGCCAGCAGTGAAGTTGGACCCCAAGAGACCCAGTACTTC. Residues: CASSEVGPQETQYF. The full variable domain, with the rest looked up from reference TRBV2 and TRBJ2-5, is EPEVTQTPSHQVTQMGQEVILRCVPISNHLYFYWYRQILGQKVEFLVSFYNNEISEKSEIFDDQFSVERPDGSNFTLKIRSTKLEDSAMYFCASSEVGPQETQYFGPGTRLLVL.

V gene TRBV7-2 combines with J gene TRBJ2-5; tentatively, D is TRBD2 (5 bases). V was shortened by 2 bases and J by 4 bases, with 14 bases between the two germline ends. This CDR3 is built from 15 residues. Germline V gives CDR1 SGHTA, CDR2 FQGNSA. CDR3 DNA sequence: TGTGCCAGCAGCTTACCGACACCCCGGGGAGAGACCCAGTACTTC. Amino acids: CASSLPTPRGETQYF.

Here the CDR3 DNA reads TGTGCCAGCAGCGGGGGAAATCGGGATGGCTACACCTTC. Protein: CASSGGNRDGYTF. V and J are TRBV5-8 and TRBJ1-2; D is perhaps TRBD1 (5 bases). Trimming stripped 4 bases from V and 6 bases from J, with 13 bases between. The CDR3 is made up of 13 amino acids. Germline V gene lookup returns CDR1 SGHTS and CDR2 YDEGEE. The entire variable domain, with the rest obtained from reference TRBV5-8 and TRBJ1-2, is as follows: EAGVTQSPTHLIKTRGQQATLRCSPISGHTSVYWYQQALGLGLQFLLWYDEGEERNRGNFPPRFSGRQFPNYSSELNVNALELEDSALYLCASSGGNRDGYTFGSGTRLTVV.

This clone is deemed large. This chain joins TRBV19 and TRBJ2-7; no firm D call. Trimming pared 0 bases from V and 7 bases from J, leaving 16 bases between. There are 15 residues in the CDR3. Germline assignment: CDR1 LNHDA and CDR2 SQIVND (reference sequence). CDR3 DNA: TGTGCCAGTAGTATAGATGACGGAACCAGAAGGGAGCAGTACTTC. It encodes CASSIDDGTRREQYF.